This T cell receptor beta chain was captured in a study of CD8+ T cells in alopecia areata. CDR1 SSHAT and CDR2 FNYEAQ come from the germline V gene (reference sequence). The CDR3 has 13 amino acids. V lost 5 bases and J lost 6; bases outside the gene matches: 6. The sequencing template was cDNA reverse transcribed from extracted RNA. Clones were read by immunoSEQ multiplex PCR, and TCRdb kept only the in-frame ones, dropping some. The data hold under 250,000 clones, with roughly 66% observed a single time. Sample treatment: oral pan-JAK inhibitor, 5-10 mg twice daily. The sequence was obtained from a human donor with alopecia areata. The sample here was CD4+ T cells sorted from blood, taken at week 44, from a patient treated with tofacitinib. V is TRBV7-7 and J is TRBJ2-7; 8 bases match TRBD1. This CDR3 reads CASSQDRVGEQYF. Written as DNA, the CDR3 is TGTGCCAGCAGCCAGGACAGGGTAGGCGAGCAGTACTTC.